This TCR beta chain comes out of a study of PD-1 blockade in mismatch repair-deficient tumors. Here immunoSEQ multiplex PCR was the method, and the copy in TCRdb shows in-frame clones only, minus some. The sample consists of about 25,000 clones, roughly 80% of them appearing once. The germline V gene has CDR1 SEHNR and CDR2 FQNEAQ (reference sequence). V trimming: 5 bases; J trimming: 5 bases; junction bases outside the gene matches: 14. This CDR3 contains 16 residues. As concerns this clone: Its antigen is as yet unknown.

Study-level results: Tumor-resident clones, often undetectable pretreatment in blood, expanded then contracted after pembrolizumab.

Mismatch repair deficiency was confirmed in all patients, by PCR or immunohistochemistry. TCRs were sequenced from a few patients responding to pembrolizumab. The rearrangement joins TRBV7-9 to TRBJ2-7; 8 positions match TRBD1. The source is an adult with mismatch repair-deficient cancer. The sample consisted of PBMCs, taken before pembrolizumab treatment. CDR3 residues: CASSPSWTGTRNEQYF. The CDR3 coding sequence is TGTGCCAGCAGCCCCTCCTGGACAGGGACGAGGAACGAGCAGTACTTC.